These 21 T cell receptor beta chains share one sample of origin, sequenced in a study of blood T cell repertoires in COVID-19. The assay was immunoSEQ multiplex PCR, and TCRdb's table has in-frame clones only and misses some. The data show approximately 470,000 clones, roughly 90% seen once. The sample comprised PBMCs or T cells enriched from blood (not recorded which). These receptors all stem from a young woman who had recovered from COVID-19.

CDR3 sequence (DNA): TGCGCCAGTCAAAACCCGGGCAAAAACATTCAGTACTTC. It yields the protein CASQNPGKNIQYF. This chain connects TRBV10-2 to TRBJ2-4, with D uncertain. V lost 9 bases, J lost 3 bases, and 12 bases lay in between. CDR3 length: 13 amino acids. The germline gives CDR1 WSHSY, CDR2 SAAADI.

This chain connects TRBV6-2 or TRBV6-3 to TRBJ2-5; TRBD2 matches at 9 bases. Germline loops: CDR1 MNHEY, CDR2 SVGEGT. Unmatched junction bases numbered 8, after V lost 5 bases and J lost 4 bases. This CDR3 is 15 amino acids long. In DNA, the CDR3 is TGTGCCAGCAGTACTGCTGATAGCGGGGGAGAGACCCAGTACTTC. Translation: CASSTADSGGETQYF.

The chain uses TRBV25-1 and TRBJ1-2, with a weak D call TRBD1 (5 bases). This CDR3 is built from 13 residues. Germline V gene sequence: CDR1 MGHDK, CDR2 SYGVNS. V gave up 2 bases and J gave up 3 bases, with 7 bases separating them. CDR3 loop: CASSEATDYGYTF. CDR3 sequence (DNA): TGTGCCAGCAGTGAAGCGACAGACTATGGCTACACCTTC.

The genes are TRBV7-2 and TRBJ2-7; 8 positions match TRBD1. In germline, CDR1 is SGHTA, CDR2 FQGNSA. The CDR3 spans 15 residues. The ends lost 5 bases at V and 5 bases at J; junction bases unmatched: 11. In nucleotides, the CDR3 is TGTGCCAGCAGCCAGAGGCAGGGGGCTTTCGACGAGCAGTACTTC. Translating gives CASSQRQGAFDEQYF.

The chain is built from TRBV6-5 and TRBJ1-2, with TRBD1 as a possible D gene (6 bases). Germline CDR1 and CDR2: MNHEY and SVGAGI. V dropped 5 bases and J dropped 6 bases, with 19 bases sitting between them. The CDR3 consists of 15 residues. The CDR3 sequence is CASSSTSGTRHGYTF. In DNA, the CDR3 is TGTGCCAGCAGTAGCACTTCCGGGACACGACATGGCTACACCTTC.

The J gene is TRBJ2-5, the V gene TRBV30; D call uncertain. Per the germline V gene, CDR1 is GTSNPN and CDR2 is SVGIG (reference sequence). This CDR3 has 12 amino acids. The germline V and J ends were trimmed by 3 bases and 2 bases, with 7 bases remaining between them. DNA for the CDR3: TGTGCCTGGAGGACTGAACAAGAGACCCAGTACTTC. It specifies CAWRTEQETQYF.

V and J are TRBV28 and TRBJ1-3; 8 bases are shared with TRBD1. Germline V lookup: CDR1 MDHEN, CDR2 SYDVKM. The CDR3 contains 16 residues. The ends lost 3 bases at V and 2 bases at J; junction bases unmatched: 6. The DNA for the CDR3 is TGTGCCAGCAGTTTTTCCCAGGGGGCACCTGGAAACACCATATATTTT. Its translation is CASSFSQGAPGNTIYF. Combining the CDR3 with reference TRBV28 and TRBJ1-3 gives the whole variable domain DVKVTQSSRYLVKRTGEKVFLECVQDMDHENMFWYRQDPGLGLRLIYFSYDVKMKEKGDIPEGYSVSREKKERFSLILESASTNQTSMYLCASSFSQGAPGNTIYFGEGSWLTVV.

V usage is TRBV2 and J usage is TRBJ2-1; 9 nucleotides match TRBD1. J gave up 1 base and V 8 bases, and 3 bases lay outside the gene matches. This CDR3 has 14 amino acids. Germline CDR1 is SNHLY and CDR2 is FYNNEI. Here the CDR3 reads CASGGTGSYNEQFF. The CDR3 DNA follows: TGTGCCAGCGGGGGGACAGGGTCCTACAATGAGCAGTTCTTC. Combining the CDR3 with reference TRBV2 and TRBJ2-1 gives the whole variable domain EPEVTQTPSHQVTQMGQEVILRCVPISNHLYFYWYRQILGQKVEFLVSFYNNEISEKSEIFDDQFSVERPDGSNFTLKIRSTKLEDSAMYFCASGGTGSYNEQFFGPGTRLTVL.

The sample holds one count of this clone. The V gene is TRBV12-3 or TRBV12-4, the J gene TRBJ1-6, with D perhaps TRBD1 (6 bases). V was shortened by 2 bases and J by 10 bases, with 9 bases between the two germline ends. The CDR3 has 13 amino acids. As DNA, the CDR3 is TGTGCCAGCAGTTTATTGGGGGCCTCACCCCTCCACTTT. Encoded protein: CASSLLGASPLHF.

The chain combines TRBV12-3 or TRBV12-4 with TRBJ1-2; D is possibly TRBD1 (5 bases). Trimming took off 6 bases at V and 2 bases at J, with 10 bases between the two ends. The CDR3 totals 13 residues. CDR3 region: CASRGGRNYGYTF. The DNA of the CDR3 is TGTGCCAGCAGGGGGGGACGGAACTATGGCTACACCTTC.

V is TRBV7-9 and J is TRBJ1-2, with 9 bases identical to TRBD1. This CDR3 comprises 17 residues. With 0 bases clipped from V and 1 base from J, the junction kept 6 bases outside the gene matches. CDR1 and CDR2 from the germline V gene are SEHNR and FQNEAQ (reference sequence). The CDR3, as DNA: TGTGCCAGCAGCTTAGCGCAGGGGACAGGGATTAACTATGGCTACACCTTC. This translates into CASSLAQGTGINYGYTF.

Comments on this clone: The sample contains more than one DNA sequence encoding this CDR3. The chain recombines TRBV5-1 with TRBJ1-3; D not resolved. Germline CDR1 is SGHRS and CDR2 is YFSETQ. This CDR3 comprises 14 residues. The V gene lost 3 bases and the J gene lost 2 bases, with 9 bases spanning the gap. The CDR3 reads CASSSGGTGNTIYF. Written as DNA, the CDR3 is TGCGCCAGCAGCTCCGGAGGTACTGGAAACACCATATATTTT.

The chain has TRBV7-9 and TRBJ1-5; no clear D. The CDR3 runs 14 residues. The ends were cut back, 5 bases at V and 2 bases at J, with 10 bases in the middle. CDR1 is SEHNR and CDR2 is FQNEAQ in the germline V gene (reference sequence). CDR3 nucleotide sequence: TGTGCCAGCAGCCCCCGGGAGGGCAATCAGCCCCAGCATTTT. Its translation is CASSPREGNQPQHF. Filled out from reference TRBV7-9 and TRBJ1-5, the complete variable domain reads DTGVSQNPRHKITKRGQNVTFRCDPISEHNRLYWYRQTLGQGPEFLTYFQNEAQLEKSRLLSDRFSAERPKGSFSTLEIQRTEQGDSAMYLCASSPREGNQPQHFGDGTRLSIL.

The chain recombines TRBV27 with TRBJ2-5; the match to TRBD2 covers 8 bases. V gave up 5 bases and J gave up 1 base; unmatched junction bases: 3. This CDR3 is built from 14 residues. Germline V lookup: CDR1 MNHEY, CDR2 SMNVEV (reference sequence). The CDR3 bases are TGTGCCAGCAGTCCAGGGACTAGCCAAGAGACCCAGTACTTC. Its protein is CASSPGTSQETQYF.

CDR3 residues: CASSSQQGLREKLFF. CDR3 sequence (DNA): TGTGCCAGCAGCTCACAACAGGGGCTACGGGAAAAACTGTTTTTT. This chain uses TRBV11-2 with TRBJ1-4, with TRBD1 identical over 7 bases. CDR3 size: 15 residues. Trimming took 4 bases from V and 8 from J; bases not matched to a gene: 10. The germline CDR1 and CDR2 sequences are SGHAT and FQNNGV.

The chain couples TRBV21-1 to TRBJ1-2. TRBV21-1 represents a pseudogene. The CDR3 is 13 amino acids. The CDR3 sequence: CASSKGGEVGYTF. CDR3 coding DNA: TGTGCCAGCAGCAAAGGGGGGGAGGTGGGCTACACCTTC.

V usage is TRBV7-8 and J usage is TRBJ2-3; 8 bases are shared with TRBD2. The junction had 10 bases not matched to a gene; V was cut back by 7 bases and J by 7 bases. CDR3 size: 14 residues. Germline CDR1 is SGHVS and CDR2 is FQNEAQ. The CDR3, as DNA: TGTGCCAGCACCGATAGCGGGGCCCACAATACGCAGTATTTT. Translated: CASTDSGAHNTQYF.

In the case of this clone: With a much larger clone just one base away, this may be a read error. The chain joins TRBV3-1 (or the pseudogene TRBV3-2) to TRBJ1-2; the D gene is possibly TRBD1 (5 bases). The CDR3 has 12 residues. From germline, CDR1 is LGHDT and CDR2 YNNKEL (reference sequence). Deletions cut 3 bases from V and 6 bases from J, with 8 bases between. For the CDR3, the DNA is TGTGCCAGCAGCCAGAAAGGGGATGGCTACACCTTC. Translating gives CASSQKGDGYTF.

The chain couples TRBV10-3 to TRBJ1-1, with a possible D match to TRBD1 (5 bases). Trimming left V 10 bases short and J 0 bases short, with 15 bases between. This CDR3 comprises 14 residues. CDR1 is ENHRY, CDR2 SYGVKD, per germline. This chain's CDR3 is CATQLGGLNTEAFF. Here the CDR3 DNA reads TGTGCCACCCAACTGGGGGGTCTGAACACTGAAGCTTTCTTT.

In its sample, this clone was seen a few times. DNA for the CDR3: TGCGCCAGCAGCTTCTACAGGGATTCTTGGACTGAAGCTTTCTTT. As protein: CASSFYRDSWTEAFF. This chain joins TRBV5-1 and TRBJ1-1; maybe TRBD1 (6 bases). The germline V gene has CDR1 SGHRS and CDR2 YFSETQ. Trimming shortened V by 2 bases and J by 5 bases, and 16 bases separated the two germline ends. The CDR3 extends over 15 amino acids. Full variable domain (rest looked up from reference TRBV5-1 and TRBJ1-1): KAGVTQTPRYLIKTRGQQVTLSCSPISGHRSVSWYQQTPGQGLQFLFEYFSETQRNKGNFPGRFSGRQFSNSRSEMNVSTLELGDSALYLCASSFYRDSWTEAFFGQGTRLTVV.

The chain has TRBV5-1 and TRBJ2-1, with D perhaps TRBD2 (5 bases). CDR1 and CDR2 from the germline V gene are SGHRS and YFSETQ. Trimming pared 1 base from V and 4 bases from J, leaving 18 bases between. This CDR3 has 17 residues. This CDR3 reads CASSLRGDTANYNEQFF. In DNA form, the CDR3 reads TGCGCCAGCAGCTTGCGGGGAGACACAGCGAATTACAATGAGCAGTTCTTC.